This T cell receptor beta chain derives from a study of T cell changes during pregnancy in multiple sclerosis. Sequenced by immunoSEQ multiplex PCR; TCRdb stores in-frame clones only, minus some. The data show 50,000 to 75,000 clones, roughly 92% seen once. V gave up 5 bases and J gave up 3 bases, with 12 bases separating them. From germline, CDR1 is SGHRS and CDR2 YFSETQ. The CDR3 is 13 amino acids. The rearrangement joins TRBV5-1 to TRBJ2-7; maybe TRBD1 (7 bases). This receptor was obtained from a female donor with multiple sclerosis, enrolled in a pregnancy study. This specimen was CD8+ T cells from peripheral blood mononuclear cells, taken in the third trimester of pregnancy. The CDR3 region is CASRRDSDYEQYF. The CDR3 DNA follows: TGCGCCAGCAGGCGGGACAGTGACTACGAGCAGTACTTC. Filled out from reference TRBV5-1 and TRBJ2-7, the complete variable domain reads KAGVTQTPRYLIKTRGQQVTLSCSPISGHRSVSWYQQTPGQGLQFLFEYFSETQRNKGNFPGRFSGRQFSNSRSEMNVSTLELGDSALYLCASRRDSDYEQYFGPGTRLTVT.